This record looks at one T cell receptor beta chain sequence and its context. Its antigen is currently not known. No base quality information exists; no much larger clone differs at one position. Collaborating institutions collected whole blood in K2EDTA tubes following their own protocols. Collaborator samples were shipped for TCRbeta analysis as frozen whole blood, isolated PBMCs, or DNA extracted from either sample type. The sample originates from a study of blood T cell repertoires in COVID-19 (dated by TCRdb to the early 2020s). About the investigation overall: Samples from collaborators originated in the United States, Italy and Spain and spanned both the acute and convalescent phases of COVID-19. Deeply sampled blood TCRbeta repertoires from subjects exposed to, actively infected with, or recovered from COVID-19 were included in the dataset. The samples were drawn from two sources: the first 160 participants of the ongoing ImmuneRACE study, and 1,200 or so subjects contributed by 6 global collaborators. A de-identified subject ID, COVID-19 status, age in years and sex were almost always included in the sample metadata. Where available, HLA class I and class II types were obtained from metadata supplied by the sample provider rather than from assay-based typing. The prospective study material was composed of cDNA or gDNA derived from T cells, B-cell-depleted T cells, or PBMCs. The repertoires were released in a freely available public database meant as a resource for research on the immune response to SARS-CoV-2. The research as a whole found: The quantity of clinical and demographic metadata differed by source and by participant and was supplied without curation.

V ends up 7 bases short and J 7 bases short, with an unmatched junction base count of 11. Per the germline V gene (reference sequence), LNHDA is the CDR1 and SQIVND is the CDR2. The CDR3, cysteine through phenylalanine, is 16 amino acids long. The kept DNA is CDR3 alone, 48 bases in frame from the first base. TCRbeta CDR3 regions were amplified from genomic DNA by means of the immunoSEQ Assay, a bias-controlled multiplex PCR. The authors processed their data as follows. The number of nucleated cells in each sample was estimated from the amplification of reference gene primers within the assay. To quantify the absolute abundance of each unique TCRbeta CDR3 rearrangement, sequence reads were collapsed and filtered. Productive Simpson clonality was computed per sample as the square root of Simpson's diversity index over productive rearrangements. As stored in TCRdb, this immuneACCESS dataset retains in-frame rearrangements with V and J assigned. A fraction of the clones does not appear; measured against another copy, unresolved V genes explain less than half of the discrepancy, and the remainder lacks a known reason. D and trimming were read from the DNA, whereas the V and J calls and clone size are those reported in that table. This sample lists about 77,000 clones; around 67% were detected once. Around 20% of the sample comes from the top ten.

Sequencing used peripheral blood. The chain was built from TRBV19 and TRBJ2-1, with 12 bases in between that match TRBD2. The TCR sequence derives from a man between 60 and 70 years old with acute or convalescent COVID-19. The CDR3 region has the sequence CASIRASGGASNEQFF. The sequenced DNA is TGTGCCAGTATCAGGGCTAGCGGGGGGGCGTCGAATGAGCAGTTCTTC.